What follows are 9 T cell receptor beta chains derived from one specimen sequenced in a study of T cells in Graves' hyperthyroidism and ophthalmopathy. Amplification targeted TCR beta CDR3 regions from RNA transcripts. HTBI primers drove first-round RT-PCR of the TCR CDR3. One entry per CDR3 protein, called by TCRdb with MiXCR from the multiplex PCR reads. The table shows hundreds of thousands of distinct CDR3 sequences, with about a sixth occurring only once. The specimen sequenced was blood. These receptors originate from a young woman with Graves' ophthalmopathy.

This clonotype occurred many times. This rearrangement joins TRBV30 to TRBJ1-1, with no clear D. This CDR3 has 12 amino acids. The V and J ends lost 0 bases and 3 bases respectively, with 5 bases between them. Germline CDR1 is GTSNPN and CDR2 is SVGIG (reference sequence). The CDR3 spells CAWSVRDTEAFF. Here the CDR3 DNA reads TGTGCCTGGAGTGTGAGGGACACTGAAGCTTTCTTT.

The table lists this clonotype with a few counts. This chain joins TRBV14 and TRBJ2-3; tentatively, D is TRBD2 (6 bases). CDR3 length: 16 residues. Trimming cost V 0 bases and J 4 bases, with 14 bases left between them. The V gene's germline CDR1 is SGHDN and CDR2 FVKESK. The CDR3 nucleotides are TGTGCCAGCAGCCAAGATGTGGGGGGACGCGCAGATACGCAGTATTTT. This translates into CASSQDVGGRADTQYF.

V usage is TRBV25-1 and J usage is TRBJ1-2; possible D gene TRBD1, 6 bases. This CDR3 spans 16 amino acids. Germline CDR1 is MGHDK and CDR2 is SYGVNS. The ends were cut back, 6 bases at V and 4 bases at J, with 21 bases in the middle. This chain's CDR3 is CASSEAQQGVSYGYTF. CDR3 DNA: TGTGCCAGCAGCGAGGCTCAACAGGGCGTCTCCTATGGCTACACCTTC.

This clonotype was counted ten times or more. The chain joins TRBV9 to TRBJ2-5; tentatively, D is TRBD2 (6 bases). CDR1 is SGDLS and CDR2 is YYNGEE in the germline V gene. V dropped 2 bases and J dropped 1 base, with 9 bases sitting between them. There are 14 residues in the CDR3. The CDR3: CASSVRDFQETQYF. As DNA, the CDR3 is TGTGCCAGCAGCGTCCGGGACTTCCAAGAGACCCAGTACTTC.

This clonotype was counted ten times or more. CDR3 region: CASRQTSGANEQFF. Here the CDR3 DNA reads TGCGCCAGCAGGCAAACTAGCGGGGCCAATGAGCAGTTCTTC. This chain links TRBV5-1 with TRBJ2-1; 10 bases match TRBD2. The germline V gene encodes CDR1 SGHRS and CDR2 YFSETQ. The trim removed 5 bases at V and 6 bases at J, leaving 5 bases unmatched. CDR3 size: 14 residues.

Note on this clonotype: The junction and the germline gene differ at one end; a read error may be behind it. The chain couples TRBV29-1 to TRBJ2-1; D perhaps matches TRBD2 (5 bases). The CDR3 covers 12 residues. Germline loops: CDR1 SQVTM, CDR2 ANQGSEA. CDR3 in DNA: TGCAGCATCGAGGGAGACTACAGTGAGCAGTTCTTC. This codes for CSIEGDYSEQFF.

The gene calls are TRBV12-3 or TRBV12-4 and TRBJ1-5; D possibly corresponds to TRBD1 (6 bases). CDR3 length equals 15 residues. The V end was cut by 5 bases, the J end by 7 bases, with 18 bases between. CDR3 in amino acids: CASSPGRGGHQPQHF. Here the CDR3 DNA reads TGTGCCAGCAGTCCCGGGAGGGGGGGGCACCAGCCCCAGCATTTT.

This clonotype was seen only a few times. This chain uses TRBV29-1 with TRBJ1-1; D is possibly TRBD1 (6 bases). The CDR3 runs 15 residues. Trimming pared 2 bases from V and 5 bases from J, leaving 18 bases between. Germline V gene data show CDR1 as SQVTM and CDR2 as ANQGSEA. The CDR3 DNA is TGCAGCGTTGAACCGTCAGGGGATGCGGGGACTGAAGCTTTCTTT. Its protein product is CSVEPSGDAGTEAFF.

The chain is built from TRBV2 and TRBJ2-7, with 12 positions matching TRBD1. Germline assignment: CDR1 SNHLY and CDR2 FYNNEI. The CDR3 sequence is 15 residues long. Germline trimming cut 3 bases from V and 6 bases from J; bases unmatched to any gene: 6. CDR3 in DNA: TGTGCCAGCAGTGACCCCGGGACAGGGGGCGGCGAGCAGTACTTC. It encodes CASSDPGTGGGEQYF.